The 29 T cell receptor beta chains below were found in one sample sequenced in a study of a mutant IDH1 vaccine in newly diagnosed glioma. Time point here: week 5, during vaccination. Doses of 300 ug of mutant IDH1 20-mer peptide were given with topical imiquimod. Repertoires were generated with immunoSEQ multiplex PCR, while TCRdb's copy carries only in-frame clones and drops some. This table holds about 40,000 clones, more than 85% found once. These receptors are not linked to any known antigen. The material was PBMCs, obtained from a glioma patient whose treatment included an IDH1 peptide vaccine. All receptors come from a man aged 50 to 60 with glioma.

The genes are TRBV5-1 and TRBJ1-1; the D is unclear. From germline, CDR1 is SGHRS and CDR2 YFSETQ. The CDR3 covers 14 residues. Between the trimmed V and J ends, which lost 5 bases and 0 bases, there was a span of 11 bases. CDR3 sequence: CASSAAGMNTEAFF. The CDR3 DNA sequence: TGCGCCAGCAGTGCGGCGGGCATGAACACTGAAGCTTTCTTT.

V is TRBV27 and J is TRBJ1-1; D is ambiguous. This CDR3 is 15 amino acids long. Per the germline V gene, CDR1 is MNHEY and CDR2 is SMNVEV (reference sequence). V was clipped by 2 bases and J by 0 bases, with 10 bases between them. CDR3 DNA sequence: TGTGCCAGCAGTTTAGGCGCAGACATGAACACTGAAGCTTTCTTT. Translated, it gives CASSLGADMNTEAFF.

This clone appeared a single time. V and J are TRBV9 and TRBJ2-1; weak D call: TRBD2 (6 bases). This CDR3 has 15 amino acids. Germline V gene lookup returns CDR1 SGDLS and CDR2 YYNGEE. V lost 0 bases and J 6 bases, leaving 13 bases between the germline ends. The CDR3 sequence: CASSVGGTYSNEQFF. As DNA, the CDR3 is TGTGCCAGCAGCGTAGGAGGGACTTACTCCAATGAGCAGTTCTTC.

The chain employs TRBV5-6 and TRBJ1-5; D perhaps matches TRBD1 (6 bases). This CDR3 spans 15 amino acids. The germline CDR1 and CDR2 sequences are SGHDT and YYEEEE. V dropped 6 bases and J dropped 2 bases, with 15 bases sitting between them. In nucleotides, the CDR3 is TGTGCCAGCACACAAGGGGGATTCGGCAATCAGCCCCAGCATTTT. This translates into CASTQGGFGNQPQHF.

This chain uses TRBV28 with TRBJ2-7, with TRBD1 identical over 9 bases. Trimming at V came to 4 bases and at J to 5 bases, leaving 9 bases not matched to a gene. The CDR3 totals 15 residues. CDR1 and CDR2 (germline): MDHEN, SYDVKM. CDR3 DNA sequence: TGTGCCAGCAGTTCCCCGGGACAGGGCTGGGACGAGCAGTACTTC. Protein: CASSSPGQGWDEQYF.

This clone was seen more than once but under ten times. The rearrangement links TRBV19 to TRBJ2-1; 9 bases are a match to TRBD2. CDR3 size: 17 residues. V dropped 5 bases and J dropped 5; count of bases not matched to a gene: 13. Germline values: CDR1 LNHDA, CDR2 SQIVND (reference sequence). CDR3 in amino acids: CASSPLGGGLAHNEQFF. The CDR3, as DNA: TGTGCCAGTAGTCCCCTCGGAGGGGGACTAGCCCACAATGAGCAGTTCTTC. The whole variable domain, filled in from reference TRBV19 and TRBJ2-1, reads DGGITQSPKYLFRKEGQNVTLSCEQNLNHDAMYWYRQDPGQGLRLIYYSQIVNDFQKGDIAEGYSVSREKKESFPLTVTSAQKNPTAFYLCASSPLGGGLAHNEQFFGPGTRLTVL.

The rearrangement links TRBV4-2 to TRBJ1-2; 8 nucleotides agree with TRBD1. The junction had 6 bases not matched to a gene; V was cut back by 1 base and J by 5 bases. CDR3 length: 15 amino acids. Per germline, CDR1 LGHNA and CDR2 YNFKEQ. In DNA, the CDR3 is TGTGCCAGCAGCCAAGGGGGACAGGAACAATATGGCTACACCTTC. Its protein is CASSQGGQEQYGYTF.

The chain joins TRBV6-1 to TRBJ1-2; D gene ambiguous. Germline CDR1 and CDR2: MNHNS and SASEGT. This CDR3 is 13 amino acids long. Trimming left V 6 bases short and J 4 bases short, with 12 bases between. The CDR3 nucleotides are TGTGCCAGCAGCCCACTGGGAACCTATGGCTACACCTTC. Protein product: CASSPLGTYGYTF.

The chain employs TRBV6-5 and TRBJ2-3; tentatively, D is TRBD2 (6 bases). Germline V gene data show CDR1 as MNHEY and CDR2 as SVGAGI. V was shortened by 4 bases and J by 6 bases, with 17 bases between the two germline ends. CDR3 length: 15 residues. For the CDR3, the DNA is TGTGCCAGCAGTTGGGACTGGGCCAGGTCCGATACGCAGTATTTT. Protein sequence: CASSWDWARSDTQYF.

CDR3 bases: TGTGCCAGCAGTGAAGGCCCGGGGGCGCGACACACCATATATTTT. This gives the protein CASSEGPGARHTIYF. The V gene is TRBV2, the J gene TRBJ1-3; TRBD1 is a possible D gene (6 bases). Trimming took off 1 base at V and 8 bases at J, with 15 bases between the two ends. Germline loops: CDR1 SNHLY, CDR2 FYNNEI. The CDR3 extends over 15 amino acids.

The chain combines TRBV4-2 with TRBJ1-3; TRBD1 agrees at 7 bases. Germline V CDR1 and CDR2: LGHNA, YNFKEQ. The CDR3 has 19 amino acids. Germline trimming cut 0 bases from V and 0 bases from J; bases unmatched to any gene: 11. In DNA form, the CDR3 reads TGTGCCAGCAGCCAAGAAAAAAGGGGGACAGTTTACTCTGGAAACACCATATATTTT. This translates into CASSQEKRGTVYSGNTIYF.

The chain carries TRBV5-4 and TRBJ2-5; no clear D. CDR3 size: 16 residues. Trimming took 0 bases from V and 2 from J, leaving 14 bases between them. Germline CDR1 is SGHNT and CDR2 is YYREEE (reference sequence). CDR3 sequence reads: CASSLAKGAGQETQYF. The CDR3 DNA reads TGTGCCAGCAGCTTGGCCAAGGGCGCTGGGCAAGAGACCCAGTACTTC.

The gene calls are TRBV7-2 and TRBJ2-5; D uncertain. From germline, CDR1 is SGHTA and CDR2 FQGNSA. The CDR3 length is 13 residues. V lost 1 base to trimming and J lost 4 bases, with 7 bases between them. CDR3 nucleotide sequence: TGTGCCAGCAGCTTAGAAATTTTAGAGACCCAGTACTTC. Its translation: CASSLEILETQYF.

This chain joins TRBV18 and TRBJ1-1; no firm D call. From germline, CDR1 is KGHSH and CDR2 LQKENI. The CDR3 sequence is 18 residues long. V shed 2 bases and J shed 3 bases, with 22 bases lying between them. CDR3 sequence (DNA): TGTGCCAGCTCACCATCGTCGGCGGGGTTAAAGAGGGACACTGAAGCTTTCTTT. It yields the protein CASSPSSAGLKRDTEAFF.

V is TRBV19 and J is TRBJ1-3; D gene uncertain. Looked up from germline, CDR1 is LNHDA and CDR2 is SQIVND (reference sequence). The CDR3 runs 13 residues. The V gene lost 6 bases and the J gene lost 0 bases, with 6 bases spanning the gap. The DNA for the CDR3 is TGTGCCAGTAGGCTGATCTCTGGAAACACCATATATTTT. It translates to CASRLISGNTIYF.

This chain connects TRBV6-6 to TRBJ2-7; TRBD2 is a possible D gene (6 bases). Per the germline V gene, CDR1 is MNHNY and CDR2 is SVGAGI (reference sequence). The ends were cut back, 6 bases at V and 4 bases at J, with 16 bases in the middle. There are 14 residues in the CDR3. DNA of the CDR3: TGTGCCAGCAGGCCCCCGAGGAGCGGGTACGAGCAGTACTTC. This encodes CASRPPRSGYEQYF.

This rearrangement joins TRBV9 to TRBJ2-6, with TRBD1 identical over 8 bases. Trimming at V came to 3 bases and at J to 4 bases, leaving 6 bases not matched to a gene. The length of the CDR3 is 16 residues. Per the germline V gene, CDR1 is SGDLS and CDR2 is YYNGEE. The CDR3 loop reads CASSGTGNLGANVLTF. The CDR3 bases are TGTGCCAGCAGCGGGACAGGGAATCTCGGGGCCAACGTCCTGACTTTC.

The chain carries TRBV30 and TRBJ1-3, with D possibly TRBD1 on 6 matching bases. V lost 2 bases, J lost 0 bases, and 11 bases lay in between. Per germline, CDR1 GTSNPN and CDR2 SVGIG (reference sequence). The CDR3 sequence is 15 residues long. CDR3 region: CAWSLGDNSGNTIYF. The CDR3 DNA is TGTGCCTGGAGTCTTGGGGACAACTCTGGAAACACCATATATTTT.

This chain uses TRBV27 with TRBJ1-1; TRBD1 matches 7 bases. CDR1 is MNHEY and CDR2 is SMNVEV in the germline V gene (reference sequence). The CDR3 extends over 14 amino acids. J gave up 1 base and V 6 bases, and 5 bases lay outside the gene matches. The DNA for the CDR3 is TGTGCCAGCAGCTTAAACAGGGGGAACACTGAAGCTTTCTTT. It codes for CASSLNRGNTEAFF.

The chain combines TRBV7-6 with TRBJ1-1; D perhaps matches TRBD1 (5 bases). V was trimmed by 3 bases and J by 3 bases, leaving 11 bases between them. The CDR3 is 14 amino acids. Germline-derived CDR1 and CDR2 are SGHVS and FNYEAQ. Here the CDR3 reads CASSFAKGDTEAFF. Here the CDR3 DNA reads TGTGCCAGCAGCTTTGCGAAAGGGGACACTGAAGCTTTCTTT.

This clone came up once. The chain has TRBV11-1 and TRBJ2-7; the D gene is possibly TRBD1 (5 bases). Trimming shortened V by 1 base and J by 5 bases, and 15 bases separated the two germline ends. CDR3 size: 15 residues. Germline assignment: CDR1 SGHAT and CDR2 FQDESV (reference sequence). Here the CDR3 DNA reads TGTGCCAGCAGCTTAGATGACAGAATCCTTGACGAGCAGTACTTC. Translation gives CASSLDDRILDEQYF.

The rearrangement joins TRBV4-1 to TRBJ2-7; D gene unclear. V was shortened by 1 base and J by 0 bases, with 10 bases between the two germline ends. Germline values: CDR1 MGHRA, CDR2 YSYEKL. The CDR3 totals 15 residues. CDR3 amino acids: CASSQAPQSSYEQYF. DNA of the CDR3: TGCGCCAGCAGCCAAGCCCCACAGAGCTCCTACGAGCAGTACTTC.

This clone occurred once. The chain joins TRBV4-2 to TRBJ2-7, with a possible D match to TRBD2 (5 bases). V gave up 0 bases and J gave up 4 bases, with 7 bases separating them. Germline V gives CDR1 LGHNA, CDR2 YNFKEQ. CDR3 length: 13 amino acids. CDR3 DNA sequence: TGTGCCAGCAGCCAAGAGGAGCGGTACGAGCAGTACTTC. It is translated as CASSQEERYEQYF.

The V call is TRBV5-1, the J call TRBJ1-1; D not resolved. V lost 3 bases to trimming and J lost 1 base, with 10 bases between them. This CDR3 contains 14 residues. Germline V CDR1 and CDR2: SGHRS, YFSETQ. CDR3 region: CASSSDFPNTEAFF. CDR3 bases: TGCGCCAGCAGCTCCGACTTCCCGAACACTGAAGCTTTCTTT.

The rearrangement uses TRBV5-1 and TRBJ2-3; no definite D call. Trimming left V 0 bases short and J 0 bases short, with 8 bases between. The CDR3 runs to 15 residues. The germline V gene encodes CDR1 SGHRS and CDR2 YFSETQ. Here the CDR3 DNA reads TGCGCCAGCAGCTTGGGTAGCAGAAGCACAGATACGCAGTATTTT. Protein sequence: CASSLGSRSTDTQYF. Complete variable domain (other parts from reference TRBV5-1 and TRBJ2-3): KAGVTQTPRYLIKTRGQQVTLSCSPISGHRSVSWYQQTPGQGLQFLFEYFSETQRNKGNFPGRFSGRQFSNSRSEMNVSTLELGDSALYLCASSLGSRSTDTQYFGPGTRLTVL.

This clone was observed a single time. The chain uses TRBV5-1 and TRBJ2-7; TRBD1 matches 12 bases. The junction had 2 bases not matched to a gene; V was cut back by 2 bases and J by 2 bases. The CDR3 is 15 amino acids. Germline V gene sequence: CDR1 SGHRS, CDR2 YFSETQ. CDR3 DNA sequence: TGCGCCAGCAGCTTAGGGACAGGGGGCCCCTACGAGCAGTACTTC. This translates into CASSLGTGGPYEQYF.

The chain uses TRBV6-5 and TRBJ2-7; no reliable D call. Germline CDR1 and CDR2: MNHEY and SVGAGI. The CDR3 totals 12 residues. V dropped 8 bases and J dropped 3 bases, with 11 bases sitting between them. The CDR3 protein is CASADGYYEQYF. The CDR3 DNA sequence: TGTGCCAGCGCGGACGGTTACTACGAGCAGTACTTC.

The chain is built from TRBV7-2 and TRBJ2-7, with 9 bases fitting TRBD1. This CDR3 has 15 amino acids. The junction had 9 bases not matched to a gene; V was cut back by 5 bases and J by 4 bases. Germline V lookup: CDR1 SGHTA, CDR2 FQGNSA. The CDR3 sequence is CASSITGTGFYEQYF. CDR3 nucleotides: TGTGCCAGCAGCATAACCGGGACAGGGTTTTACGAGCAGTACTTC.

This clone was recorded only once. The V gene is TRBV5-1, the J gene TRBJ2-3; no clear D. Trimming took 4 bases from V and 3 from J, leaving 6 bases between them. CDR1 and CDR2 from the germline V gene are SGHRS and YFSETQ. The CDR3 extends over 12 amino acids. The CDR3 DNA reads as TGCGCCAGCAGCCCCCGTACAGATACGCAGTATTTT. Residues: CASSPRTDTQYF.